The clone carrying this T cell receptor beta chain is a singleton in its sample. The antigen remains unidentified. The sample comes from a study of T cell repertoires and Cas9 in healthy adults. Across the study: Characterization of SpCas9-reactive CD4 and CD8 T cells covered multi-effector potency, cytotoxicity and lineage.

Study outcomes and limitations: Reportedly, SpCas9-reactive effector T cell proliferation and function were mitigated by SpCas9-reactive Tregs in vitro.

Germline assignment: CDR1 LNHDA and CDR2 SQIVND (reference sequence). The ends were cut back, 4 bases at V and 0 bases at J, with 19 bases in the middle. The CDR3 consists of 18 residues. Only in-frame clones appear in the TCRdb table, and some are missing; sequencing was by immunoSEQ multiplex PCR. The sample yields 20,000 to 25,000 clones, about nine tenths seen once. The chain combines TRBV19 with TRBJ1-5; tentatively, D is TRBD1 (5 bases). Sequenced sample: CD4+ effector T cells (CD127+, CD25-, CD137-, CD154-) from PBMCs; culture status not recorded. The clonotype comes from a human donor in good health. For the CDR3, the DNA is TGTGCCAGTAGTAAAGGGAGGGTGCTGGACAATAGCAATCAGCCCCAGCATTTT. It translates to CASSKGRVLDNSNQPQHF.